A selection of T cell receptor beta chains follows, all from one sample in a study of radiation and T cells in renal cell carcinoma. TCRdb's table, derived via immunoSEQ multiplex PCR, lists solely in-frame clones and lacks some. The repertoire consists of some 80,000 clones, with 80% to 90% occurring once and the leading ten covering 22%. This specimen consisted of blood, obtained from a patient whose treatment included radiotherapy and nephrectomy. The receptors stem from a woman aged 45-65 years with renal cell carcinoma. The CDR3 runs from the conserved cysteine through the conserved F or W. The D gene is left open where the match is weak. Not every row has a clone size; where given, it reads once, few, many or a size class.

clone_size,cdr3_length,v_call,j_call,d_call,cdr3_nt,cdr3_aa
-,14,TRBV18,TRBJ1-2,-,TGTGCCAGCTTAAATGGGACGGAGGACTATGGCTACACCTTC,CASLNGTEDYGYTF
-,14,TRBV7-6,TRBJ2-5,-,TGTGCCAGCAGCTTAGCGCAAAGAAAAGAGACCCAGTACTTC,CASSLAQRKETQYF
once,17,TRBV7-9,TRBJ1-3,-,TGTGCCAGCGACAACAAGCCGTCTCAGGGAGTTGGAAACACCATATATTTT,CASDNKPSQGVGNTIYF
-,16,TRBV9,TRBJ2-3,TRBD1,TGTGCCAGCAGCGCGGGGGGGACAGGGGGCACAGATACGCAGTATTTT,CASSAGGTGGTDTQYF
-,17,TRBV7-2,TRBJ2-3,TRBD2,TGTGCCAGCAGCAGGAGCAAAGCGGGAATTGGCACAGATACGCAGTATTTT,CASSRSKAGIGTDTQYF
-,14,TRBV7-8,TRBJ2-7,-,TGTGCCAGCAGCTTAGGTCCGGCCACCTACGAGCAGTACTTC,CASSLGPATYEQYF
once,17,TRBV11-2,TRBJ1-5,-,TGTGCCGCTAGGGAGGCCAGACAGGTCCGACGGACCCAGCCCCAGCATTTT,CAAREARQVRRTQPQHF
-,15,TRBV5-4,TRBJ2-7,TRBD2,TGTGCCAGCAGCGGCGGACTAGCGGGGTCCTACGAGCAGTACTTC,CASSGGLAGSYEQYF
-,14,TRBV28,TRBJ2-3,-,TGTGCCAGCAGTGATCCGGGGTCGGGAAATACGCAGTATTTT,CASSDPGSGNTQYF
-,14,TRBV9,TRBJ1-2,-,TGTGCCAGCAGCAGCGGGACTGAGGGTCGTGGCTACACCTTC,CASSSGTEGRGYTF
-,14,TRBV7-9,TRBJ1-4,-,TGTGCCAGCAGCTCCAGCTCCCGAGGGGAAAAACTGTTTTTT,CASSSSSRGEKLFF
-,14,TRBV5-1,TRBJ1-2,-,TGCGCCAGCAGCCCATCAGAGCACAGATATGGCTACACCTTC,CASSPSEHRYGYTF
few,16,TRBV5-6,TRBJ2-5,-,TGTGCCAGCAGCTTGGTGTCAGGGATGGGGCAAGAGACCCAGTACTTC,CASSLVSGMGQETQYF
-,14,TRBV7-8,TRBJ2-7,TRBD2,TGTGCCAGCACCCCCGCAGCGGGGCCGTACGAGCAGTACTTC,CASTPAAGPYEQYF
few,13,TRBV19,TRBJ1-1,-,TGTGCCAGTACCCTGTGGGGGCGGGTAGAAGCTTTCTTT,CASTLWGRVEAFF
-,17,TRBV10-3,TRBJ2-1,TRBD1,TGTGCCATCAGTTCGTCATTATCGGGACAGGGGGCTAATGAGCAGTTCTTC,CAISSSLSGQGANEQFF
-,14,TRBV2,TRBJ2-1,TRBD2,TGTGCCTCCCTTAGACGAGCGGGACGCAATGAGCAGTTCTTC,CASLRRAGRNEQFF
few,13,TRBV2,TRBJ1-1,-,TGTGCCAGCAGTGGCGAAGGGGGGACTGAAGCTTTCTTT,CASSGEGGTEAFF
-,23,TRBV21-1,TRBJ2-6,-,TGTGCCAGCAGCAAAAAATGGGCCCCTCTAGCGGGGGGGCGACGTTGCTGCGCCAACGTCCTGACTTTC,CASSKKWAPLAGGRRCCANVLTF
-,16,TRBV5-1,TRBJ2-3,-,TGCGCCAGCAGCAGCCGGGACTCCGACAGCACAGATACGCAGTATTTT,CASSSRDSDSTDTQYF
-,15,TRBV5-1,TRBJ2-7,TRBD2,TGCGCCAGCAGCTTGGTAAGCGGGGAGACTTACGAGCAGTACTTC,CASSLVSGETYEQYF
-,16,TRBV7-2,TRBJ2-3,-,TGTGCCAGCAGCTTAGCCTCGGCCCCCTCCACAGATACGCAGTATTTT,CASSLASAPSTDTQYF
-,16,TRBV7-8,TRBJ1-2,-,TGTGCCAGCAGCTTAGTAGGGAATCGGGGGGCGAGTGGCTACACCTTC,CASSLVGNRGASGYTF
-,16,TRBV7-2,TRBJ1-1,-,TGTGCCAGCAGCCCAAGGGACACCGGGTACGACACTGAAGCTTTCTTT,CASSPRDTGYDTEAFF
-,14,TRBV9,TRBJ1-5,-,TGTGCCAGCAGCGTAAGACCGGGGGATCAGCCCCAGCATTTT,CASSVRPGDQPQHF
-,13,TRBV5-1,TRBJ2-3,-,TGCGCCAGCAGTTTCGACAGGACAGATACGCAGTATTTT,CASSFDRTDTQYF
-,12,TRBV5-1,TRBJ2-3,-,TGCGCCAGCAGCCCAGGACAGGATACGCAGTATTTT,CASSPGQDTQYF
-,16,TRBV9,TRBJ2-4,TRBD2,TGTGCCAGCAGCGTAGCTGTGGGAGGGACCAAAAACATTCAGTACTTC,CASSVAVGGTKNIQYF
-,15,TRBV19,TRBJ2-7,-,TGTGCCAGTAGTATTCCCGGGCGGGGACAACAGGAGCAGTACTTC,CASSIPGRGQQEQYF
-,13,TRBV19,TRBJ1-2,-,TGTGCCAGTAGCAAAGAAGGGGGCTATGGCTACACCTTC,CASSKEGGYGYTF
once,11,TRBV6-6,TRBJ2-5,-,TGTGCCAGCAAGAGACAAGAGACCCAGTACTTC,CASKRQETQYF
once,16,TRBV18,TRBJ2-2,-,TGTGCCAGCTCACCACGGCCGGCGGCGAACACCGGGGAGCTGTTTTTT,CASSPRPAANTGELFF
-,13,TRBV21-1,TRBJ2-3,-,TGTGCCAGCAGGGAGGGCCAGACCAATACGCAGTATTTT,CASREGQTNTQYF
-,14,TRBV2,TRBJ2-2,-,TGTGCCAGCAGTGGTATCAGGGCCACCGGGGAGCTGTTTTTT,CASSGIRATGELFF
-,16,TRBV5-4,TRBJ1-2,TRBD1,TGTGCCAGCAGCCCGCAAGGGACAGATGGTAACTATGGCTACACCTTC,CASSPQGTDGNYGYTF
-,13,TRBV7-8,TRBJ1-3,-,TGTGCCAGCAGCCCTGTACCTGGAAACACCATATATTTT,CASSPVPGNTIYF
-,19,TRBV12-2,TRBJ2-3,-,TGTGCAAGTCGCTTAGCGGAGATTAGCGGGAGGGGAAGCACAGATACGCAGTATTTT,CASRLAEISGRGSTDTQYF
-,17,TRBV2,TRBJ1-1,-,TGTGCCAGCAGTGCCGGACAGCAGCTTTCGATGAACACTGAAGCTTTCTTT,CASSAGQQLSMNTEAFF
-,13,TRBV6-4,TRBJ2-7,-,TGTGCCAGCAGTGTATATACTGGGGAAGAGCAGTACTTC,CASSVYTGEEQYF
once,14,TRBV4-3,TRBJ2-3,-,TGCGCCAGCAGCCAAGATCGGTCCACAGATACGCAGTATTTT,CASSQDRSTDTQYF
-,14,TRBV6-1,TRBJ2-1,-,TGTGCCAGCACCGATACTGGGATTCACAATGAGCAGTTCTTC,CASTDTGIHNEQFF
-,15,TRBV9,TRBJ1-3,-,TGTGCCAGCAGCGTAGAGTCGGACCCTGGAAACACCATATATTTT,CASSVESDPGNTIYF
-,14,TRBV28,TRBJ2-7,-,TGTGCCAGCAATTACCCCCTAAACTCCTACGAGCAGTACTTC,CASNYPLNSYEQYF
-,14,TRBV5-4,TRBJ2-5,TRBD1,TGTGCCAGCAGCCGGACAGGGGTCGGCGAGACCCAGTACTTC,CASSRTGVGETQYF
-,13,TRBV5-1,TRBJ1-4,-,TGCGCCAGCAGCTTTTCTAGGGGTGAAAAACTGTTTTTT,CASSFSRGEKLFF
-,18,TRBV5-6,TRBJ2-2,-,TGTGCCAGCAGCTTGTACAAAACGGGCCAGGGGATCACCGGGGAGCTGTTTTTT,CASSLYKTGQGITGELFF
few,14,TRBV6-5,TRBJ1-5,TRBD1,TGTGCCAGCAGAGCAGGGGGCAGCAATCAGCCCCAGCATTTT,CASRAGGSNQPQHF
-,15,TRBV27,TRBJ2-7,TRBD2,TGTGCCAGCAGTTTAACGGGGGGGGGCGGTTACGAGCAGTACTTC,CASSLTGGGGYEQYF
-,17,TRBV10-3,TRBJ1-4,-,TGTGCCATCAGCATCGAGTCGTCCGGCCAGGGAGGTGAAAAACTGTTTTTT,CAISIESSGQGGEKLFF
-,14,TRBV10-2,TRBJ1-5,-,TGCGCCAGCGGCGGAGCGTCGGGCAATCAGCCCCAGCATTTT,CASGGASGNQPQHF
-,15,TRBV4-2,TRBJ1-2,-,TGTGCCAGCAGCCAGGATCGGGTCCTCGCTTATGGCTACACCTTC,CASSQDRVLAYGYTF
-,15,TRBV28,TRBJ1-5,-,TGTGCCAGCAGTTTCAGGGCAGTACGAGGTCAGCCCCAGCATTTT,CASSFRAVRGQPQHF
-,14,TRBV6-5,TRBJ2-7,-,TGTGCCAGCAGTTACACAAGTACGACCTCCGAGCAGTACTTC,CASSYTSTTSEQYF
-,16,TRBV7-6,TRBJ1-5,TRBD1,TGTGCCAGCAGCCCCCGGGACAGGGGGAGCAATCAGCCCCAGCATTTT,CASSPRDRGSNQPQHF
-,11,TRBV6-5,TRBJ1-2,-,TGTGCCAGCACGGCGGGCTATGGCTACACCTTC,CASTAGYGYTF
-,14,TRBV10-1,TRBJ2-5,TRBD1,TGCGCCAGCGCCCCCGGGACAGGGTGGGAGACCCAGTACTTC,CASAPGTGWETQYF